The 14 T cell receptor beta chains given below trace back to one sample, sequenced in a study of OX40 agonist ivuxolimab in advanced cancers. Data came from immunoSEQ multiplex PCR; TCRdb stores just in-frame clones and leaves some out. The data show about 73,000 clones, about 90% seen once. The sample here was CD4+ or CD8+ T cells sorted from blood, taken in a trial of the OX40 agonist ivuxolimab. The source is an adult with an advanced solid tumor such as melanoma, head and neck, liver or kidney cancer.

This chain uses TRBV28 with TRBJ2-7, with 10 bases matching TRBD2. Germline CDR1 is MDHEN and CDR2 is SYDVKM. CDR3 length: 15 amino acids. Losses at the gene ends were 6 bases for V and 3 bases for J; bases not matched to a gene: 8. The CDR3 DNA reads TGTGCCAGCAGCCGGACCGGGACTAGCGACTACGAGCAGTACTTC. It codes for CASSRTGTSDYEQYF.

This clone came up once. The chain joins TRBV7-8 to TRBJ2-3; 7 bases match TRBD2. CDR3 size: 14 residues. The V and J ends lost 5 bases and 8 bases, in that order; junction bases with no gene match: 10. Germline V gives CDR1 SGHVS, CDR2 FQNEAQ. The DNA of the CDR3 is TGTGCCAGCAGCACAACTAGACTAGCAAGTACGCAGTATTTT. As protein: CASSTTRLASTQYF.

The rearrangement uses TRBV6-5 and TRBJ2-5; a weak D match, TRBD2 (7 bases). Between the trimmed V and J ends, which lost 5 bases and 4 bases, there was a span of 14 bases. The CDR3 loop spans 14 amino acids. Germline V lookup: CDR1 MNHEY, CDR2 SVGAGI. CDR3: CASSPRGGGETQYF. The CDR3, as DNA: TGTGCCAGCAGTCCCCGCGGGGGCGGAGAGACCCAGTACTTC.

The gene calls are TRBV30 and TRBJ1-2; TRBD1 agrees at 7 bases. The CDR3 covers 15 residues. The germline V gene encodes CDR1 GTSNPN and CDR2 SVGIG (reference sequence). Germline trimming cut 3 bases from V and 7 bases from J; bases unmatched to any gene: 14. CDR3 sequence: CAWSNGQVSFGGYTF. CDR3 bases: TGTGCCTGGAGCAATGGACAGGTCTCGTTTGGTGGCTACACCTTC.

This clone was seen once. The chain uses TRBV5-4 and TRBJ2-1; D may be TRBD2 (5 bases). The V and J ends lost 4 bases and 0 bases respectively, with 11 bases between them. From germline, CDR1 is SGHNT and CDR2 YYREEE (reference sequence). The CDR3 consists of 15 residues. Here the CDR3 DNA reads TGTGCCAGCAGCCCAGCGGACGGCTCCTACAATGAGCAGTTCTTC. Its translation is CASSPADGSYNEQFF.

This clone was seen a single time. The chain links TRBV5-1 to TRBJ2-6; 9 bases line up with TRBD1. Germline CDR1 reads SGHRS; CDR2 reads YFSETQ. The CDR3 extends over 16 amino acids. V lost 4 bases, J lost 0 bases, and 2 bases stayed unmatched. The CDR3: CASSGTGFSGANVLTF. The CDR3 nucleotides read TGCGCCAGCAGCGGGACAGGGTTCTCTGGGGCCAACGTCCTGACTTTC.

The V call is TRBV7-9, the J call TRBJ2-1; 10 bases line up with TRBD2. With 5 bases clipped from V and 2 bases from J, the junction kept 3 bases outside the gene matches. There are 15 residues in the CDR3. Per germline, CDR1 SEHNR and CDR2 FQNEAQ (reference sequence). CDR3 in amino acids: CASSPGTSAYNEQFF. The CDR3 nucleotides read TGTGCCAGCAGCCCCGGGACTAGCGCCTACAATGAGCAGTTCTTC.

The rearrangement links TRBV6-1 to TRBJ2-1; D call uncertain. Germline CDR1 reads MNHNS; CDR2 reads SASEGT. V lost 2 bases and J 1 base, leaving 9 bases between the germline ends. CDR3 size: 15 residues. CDR3 amino acids: CASSENSNSYNEQFF. For the CDR3, the DNA is TGTGCCAGCAGTGAAAACTCAAATTCCTACAATGAGCAGTTCTTC.

This chain joins TRBV28 and TRBJ2-3; 10 bases match TRBD2. CDR3 size: 16 residues. V dropped 6 bases and J dropped 2; count of bases not matched to a gene: 8. From germline, CDR1 is MDHEN and CDR2 SYDVKM. CDR3 bases: TGTGCCAGCAGCCCCCTCGGACTAGCGGACACAGATACGCAGTATTTT. It specifies CASSPLGLADTDTQYF.

CDR3 protein: CASSLNYPYEQYF. The CDR3 DNA follows: TGTGCCAGCAGCTTAAACTACCCATACGAGCAGTACTTC. The chain uses TRBV11-3 and TRBJ2-7; no clear D. Trimming stripped 2 bases from V and 4 bases from J, with 9 bases between. The length of the CDR3 is 13 residues. Germline CDR1 reads SGHNT; CDR2 reads YENEEA.

The V call is TRBV5-1, the J call TRBJ2-7; TRBD2 aligns across 10 bases. J gave up 3 bases and V 4 bases, and 4 bases lay outside the gene matches. CDR1 is SGHRS and CDR2 is YFSETQ in the germline V gene. This CDR3 spans 14 amino acids. Here the CDR3 reads CASSNSGRNYEQYF. The CDR3 DNA is TGCGCCAGCAGCAATAGCGGGAGGAACTACGAGCAGTACTTC.

V is TRBV7-3 and J is TRBJ2-7; the D call may be TRBD1 or TRBD2 (5 bases each). Germline CDR1 reads SGHTA; CDR2 reads FQGTGA. V was shortened by 5 bases and J by 3 bases, with 14 bases between the two germline ends. The CDR3 covers 14 residues. Here the CDR3 reads CASSPTGTHYEQYF. As DNA, the CDR3 is TGTGCCAGCAGCCCTACCGGGACGCACTACGAGCAGTACTTC.

The J gene is TRBJ1-2, the V gene TRBV2; D unresolved. The CDR3 length is 12 residues. Germline CDR1 reads SNHLY; CDR2 reads FYNNEI. V was cut by 3 bases and J by 8 bases, with 10 bases left in between. CDR3 protein: CASSEGFGGYTF. The CDR3 DNA reads TGTGCCAGCAGTGAGGGGTTCGGAGGCTACACCTTC.

This chain connects TRBV5-6 to TRBJ2-7; the match to TRBD1 covers 9 bases. With V trimmed by 2 bases and J by 6 bases, 9 bases remained unmatched. The germline V gene encodes CDR1 SGHDT and CDR2 YYEEEE. There are 15 residues in the CDR3. The CDR3 coding sequence is TGTGCCAGCAGCTTCCGAGGGACAGGGACCTCCGAGCAGTACTTC. It specifies CASSFRGTGTSEQYF.